The 16 T cell receptor beta chains below were found in one sample sequenced in a study of blood T cell repertoires in COVID-19. Here immunoSEQ multiplex PCR was the method, and the copy in TCRdb shows in-frame clones only, minus some. Here the sample spans 100,000 to 150,000 clones, approximately 84% being singletons. Sample: peripheral blood. These receptor sequences come from a woman aged 55 to 70 with acute or convalescent COVID-19.

The sample holds one count of this clone. The rearrangement joins TRBV30 to TRBJ1-1, with D possibly matching TRBD1 (6 bases). Germline V gives CDR1 GTSNPN, CDR2 SVGIG (reference sequence). Between the trimmed V and J ends, which lost 8 bases and 5 bases, there was a span of 15 bases. CDR3 length equals 12 residues. Here the CDR3 reads CAGDRRETEAFF. CDR3 DNA: TGTGCCGGAGACAGGCGAGAGACTGAAGCTTTCTTT.

V is TRBV5-5 and J is TRBJ1-5, with D possibly matching TRBD1 (6 bases). Deletions cut 4 bases from V and 0 bases from J, with 11 bases between. There are 15 residues in the CDR3. Germline assignment: CDR1 SGHKS and CDR2 YYEKEE (reference sequence). The CDR3 loop reads CASSRMDSSNQPQHF. In nucleotides, the CDR3 is TGTGCCAGCAGCAGGATGGACAGTAGCAATCAGCCCCAGCATTTT.

V and J are TRBV27 and TRBJ1-1, with a weak D call TRBD1 (6 bases). V lost 6 bases to trimming and J lost 4 bases, with 15 bases between them. The CDR3 extends over 14 amino acids. Germline V lookup: CDR1 MNHEY, CDR2 SMNVEV (reference sequence). CDR3 region: CASRADSRVTEAFF. For the CDR3, the DNA is TGTGCCAGCAGGGCGGACAGTAGAGTCACTGAAGCTTTCTTT.

The chain is built from TRBV3-1 (or the pseudogene TRBV3-2) and TRBJ2-3, with a possible D match to TRBD1 (6 bases). The germline gives CDR1 LGHDT, CDR2 YNNKEL (reference sequence). V lost 2 bases and J 2 bases, leaving 11 bases between the germline ends. There are 15 residues in the CDR3. As DNA, the CDR3 is TGTGCCAGCAGCCAAACTGGACAGATCACAGATACGCAGTATTTT. It yields the protein CASSQTGQITDTQYF.

V usage is TRBV7-9 and J usage is TRBJ1-1, with D hard to call. CDR1 SEHNR and CDR2 FQNEAQ come from the germline V gene (reference sequence). CDR3 length: 14 amino acids. V dropped 3 bases and J dropped 5 bases, with 13 bases sitting between them. The CDR3 coding sequence is TGTGCCAGCAGCTTGGGCCTCTCCAAAACTGAAGCTTTCTTT. As protein: CASSLGLSKTEAFF. The full variable domain, completed using reference TRBV7-9 and TRBJ1-1, is DTGVSQNPRHKITKRGQNVTFRCDPISEHNRLYWYRQTLGQGPEFLTYFQNEAQLEKSRLLSDRFSAERPKGSFSTLEIQRTEQGDSAMYLCASSLGLSKTEAFFGQGTRLTVV.

This chain joins TRBV3-1 (or the pseudogene TRBV3-2) and TRBJ2-2; 7 nucleotides match TRBD1. J gave up 0 bases and V 3 bases, and 1 base lay outside the gene matches. The germline CDR1 and CDR2 sequences are LGHDT and YNNKEL (reference sequence). The CDR3 contains 15 residues. The CDR3 DNA sequence: TGTGCCAGCAGCCAGGGACAGACGAACACCGGGGAGCTGTTTTTT. It is translated as CASSQGQTNTGELFF.

In this sample, this clone turned up a few times. The rearrangement links TRBV5-1 to TRBJ2-2; TRBD1 matches at 9 bases. Germline CDR1 and CDR2: SGHRS and YFSETQ. The CDR3 extends over 18 amino acids. J was trimmed by 1 base and V by 3 bases; bases with no gene match: 10. The CDR3 region is CASSSQDRGQGNTGELFF. The CDR3 nucleotides are TGCGCCAGCAGCTCCCAAGATAGGGGACAGGGGAACACCGGGGAGCTGTTTTTT.

V is TRBV7-6 and J is TRBJ1-2, with 7 bases matching TRBD1. This CDR3 has 15 amino acids. V lost 1 base and J lost 5; bases outside the gene matches: 7. Germline values: CDR1 SGHVS, CDR2 FNYEAQ. CDR3 sequence: CASSLGQGGGYGYTF. CDR3 coding DNA: TGTGCCAGCAGCTTAGGCCAAGGGGGCGGGTATGGCTACACCTTC.

This rearrangement joins TRBV28 to TRBJ2-2; 16 bases match TRBD2. Germline values: CDR1 MDHEN, CDR2 SYDVKM. The CDR3 covers 18 residues. Trimming at V came to 7 bases and at J to 6 bases, leaving 11 bases not matched to a gene. In DNA, the CDR3 is TGTGCCAGCACCTCCGGGACTAGCGGGGGGGCGTCGGCCGGGGAGCTGTTTTTT. Translating it yields CASTSGTSGGASAGELFF.

V is TRBV30 and J is TRBJ2-7, with D perhaps matching TRBD1 (6 bases). CDR1 GTSNPN and CDR2 SVGIG come from the germline V gene (reference sequence). V lost 2 bases and J 2 bases, leaving 10 bases between the germline ends. The CDR3 is made up of 13 amino acids. This CDR3 is CAWSRAGAYEQYV. The CDR3 DNA reads TGTGCCTGGAGTAGGGCAGGGGCCTACGAGCAGTACGTC.

This clone has just one count. The chain combines TRBV27 with TRBJ2-3, with D possibly matching TRBD1 (5 bases). This CDR3 is built from 15 residues. Germline V lookup: CDR1 MNHEY, CDR2 SMNVEV (reference sequence). The V and J ends lost 6 bases and 0 bases respectively, with 13 bases between them. The CDR3 region is CASSLDTPSTDTQYF. For the CDR3, the DNA is TGTGCCAGCAGCCTGGACACCCCTAGCACAGATACGCAGTATTTT.

The count of this clone is one. V and J are TRBV2 and TRBJ1-5, with 8 positions matching TRBD1. The germline V gene has CDR1 SNHLY and CDR2 FYNNEI. The ends lost 5 bases at V and 9 bases at J; junction bases unmatched: 9. CDR3 length: 14 amino acids. CDR3 coding DNA: TGTGCCAGCAGTACCGGGACAGGCGTTGGGCCCCAGCATTTT. It yields the protein CASSTGTGVGPQHF.

The sample holds a few counts of this clone. This chain links TRBV3-1 (or the pseudogene TRBV3-2) with TRBJ1-1, with 7 bases fitting TRBD1. With V trimmed by 4 bases and J by 2 bases, 7 bases remained unmatched. CDR3 length: 15 residues. Germline assignment: CDR1 LGHDT and CDR2 YNNKEL (reference sequence). The CDR3 DNA is TGTGCCAGCAGCCCGAGGACAGGTAAAAACACTGAAGCTTTCTTT. This translates into CASSPRTGKNTEAFF.

This rearrangement joins TRBV7-9 to TRBJ1-2; a weak D match, TRBD1 (6 bases). This CDR3 is built from 14 residues. V was pared by 1 base and J by 6 bases, with 12 bases between. CDR1 is SEHNR, CDR2 FQNEAQ, per germline (reference sequence). The CDR3 DNA reads TGTGCCAGCAGCTTAGGGCGGACAGAAGATGGCTACACCTTC. Its protein is CASSLGRTEDGYTF.

The chain links TRBV5-1 to TRBJ2-3; possible D gene TRBD1, 6 bases. V was cut by 3 bases and J by 2 bases, with 16 bases left in between. Germline assignment: CDR1 SGHRS and CDR2 YFSETQ. This CDR3 comprises 16 residues. In nucleotides, the CDR3 is TGCGCCAGCAGCTGGCTCCCCAGGGGTCCCACAGATACGCAGTATTTT. This gives the protein CASSWLPRGPTDTQYF.

This chain links TRBV5-1 with TRBJ1-1, with 9 bases matching TRBD1. The ends lost 4 bases at V and 4 bases at J; junction bases unmatched: 14. The CDR3 loop spans 17 amino acids. The germline gives CDR1 SGHRS, CDR2 YFSETQ. As DNA, the CDR3 is TGCGCCAGCAGCCTTACTACCGGGACAGGGTACCCCACTGAAGCTTTCTTT. As protein: CASSLTTGTGYPTEAFF.